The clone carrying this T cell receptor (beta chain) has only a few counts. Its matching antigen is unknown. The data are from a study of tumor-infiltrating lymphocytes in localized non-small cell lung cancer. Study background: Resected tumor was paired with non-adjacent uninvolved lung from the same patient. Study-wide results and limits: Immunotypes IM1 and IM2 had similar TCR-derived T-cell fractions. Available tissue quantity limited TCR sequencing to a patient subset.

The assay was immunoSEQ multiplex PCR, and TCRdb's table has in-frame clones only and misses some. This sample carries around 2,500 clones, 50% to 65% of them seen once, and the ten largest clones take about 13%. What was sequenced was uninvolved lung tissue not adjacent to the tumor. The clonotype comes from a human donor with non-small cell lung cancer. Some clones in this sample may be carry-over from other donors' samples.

The CDR3 DNA reads TGTGCCAGCAGTTACTGGGTTGGGGGGAACACTGAAGCTTTCTTT. Its protein product is CASSYWVGGNTEAFF. V usage is TRBV6-5 and J usage is TRBJ1-1, with D maybe TRBD1 (5 bases). The germline CDR1 and CDR2 sequences are MNHEY and SVGAGI. Trimming took off 1 base at V and 1 base at J, with 10 bases between the two ends. There are 15 residues in the CDR3.